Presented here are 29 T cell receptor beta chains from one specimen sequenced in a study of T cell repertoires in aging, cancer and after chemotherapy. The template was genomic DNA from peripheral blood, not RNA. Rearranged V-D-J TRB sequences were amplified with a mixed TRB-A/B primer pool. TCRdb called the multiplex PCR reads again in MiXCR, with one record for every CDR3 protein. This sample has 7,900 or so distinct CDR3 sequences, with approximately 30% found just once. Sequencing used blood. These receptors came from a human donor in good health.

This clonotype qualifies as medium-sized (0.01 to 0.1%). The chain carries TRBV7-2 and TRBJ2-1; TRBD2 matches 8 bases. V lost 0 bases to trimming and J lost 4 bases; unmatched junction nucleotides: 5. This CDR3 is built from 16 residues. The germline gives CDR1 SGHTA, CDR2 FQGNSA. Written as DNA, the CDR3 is TGTGCCAGCAGCTTAGCGTACGGGAGGGCATACAATGAGCAGTTCTTC. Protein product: CASSLAYGRAYNEQFF.

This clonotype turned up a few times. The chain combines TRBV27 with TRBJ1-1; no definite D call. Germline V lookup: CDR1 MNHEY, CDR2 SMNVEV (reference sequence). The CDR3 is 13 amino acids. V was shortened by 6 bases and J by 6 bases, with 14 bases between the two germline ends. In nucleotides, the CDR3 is TGTGCCAGCAGCCCGATGTTCAACGCTGAAGCTTTCTTT. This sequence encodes CASSPMFNAEAFF.

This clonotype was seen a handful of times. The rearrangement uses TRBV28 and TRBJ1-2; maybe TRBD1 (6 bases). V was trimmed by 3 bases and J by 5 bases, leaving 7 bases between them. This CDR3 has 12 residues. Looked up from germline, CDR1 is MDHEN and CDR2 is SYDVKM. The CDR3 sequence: CASSFTGYGYTF. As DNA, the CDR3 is TGTGCCAGCAGTTTCACAGGGTATGGCTACACCTTC.

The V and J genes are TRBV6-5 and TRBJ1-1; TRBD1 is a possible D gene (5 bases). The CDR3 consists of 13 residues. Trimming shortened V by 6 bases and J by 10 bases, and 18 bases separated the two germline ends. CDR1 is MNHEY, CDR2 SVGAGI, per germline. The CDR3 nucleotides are TGTGCCAGCAGCCCCCGGGCAGGGCGATCAGCTTTCTTT. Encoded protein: CASSPRAGRSAFF.

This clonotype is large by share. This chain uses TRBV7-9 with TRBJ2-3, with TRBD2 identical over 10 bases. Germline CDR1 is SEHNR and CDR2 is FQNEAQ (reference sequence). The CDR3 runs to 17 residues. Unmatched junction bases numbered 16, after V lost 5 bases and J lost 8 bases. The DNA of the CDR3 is TGTGCCAGCAGCCCAAGGGCACTAGCGGGAAGTAGTCGTACGCAGTATTTT. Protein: CASSPRALAGSSRTQYF.

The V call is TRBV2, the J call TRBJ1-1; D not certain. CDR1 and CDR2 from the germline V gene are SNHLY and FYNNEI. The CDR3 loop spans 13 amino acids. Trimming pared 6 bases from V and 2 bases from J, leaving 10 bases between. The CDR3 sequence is CASSADGNTEAFF. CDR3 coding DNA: TGTGCCAGCAGCGCTGACGGAAACACTGAAGCTTTCTTT.

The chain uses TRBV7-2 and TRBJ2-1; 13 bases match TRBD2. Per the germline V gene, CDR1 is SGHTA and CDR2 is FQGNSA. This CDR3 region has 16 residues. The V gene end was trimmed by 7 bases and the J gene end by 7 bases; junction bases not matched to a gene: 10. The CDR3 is CASTSGTSGMRNEQFF. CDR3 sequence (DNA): TGTGCCAGCACCTCCGGGACTAGCGGGATGAGGAATGAGCAGTTCTTC.

The chain's CDR3 is CSAGNPGSEQFF. CDR3 sequence (DNA): TGCAGTGCTGGAAACCCCGGGAGTGAGCAGTTCTTC. The rearrangement joins TRBV20-1 to TRBJ2-1, with D perhaps matching TRBD2 (6 bases). CDR1 and CDR2 (germline): DFQATT, SNEGSKA (reference sequence). The CDR3 spans 12 residues. Trimming pared 5 bases from V and 9 bases from J, leaving 14 bases between.

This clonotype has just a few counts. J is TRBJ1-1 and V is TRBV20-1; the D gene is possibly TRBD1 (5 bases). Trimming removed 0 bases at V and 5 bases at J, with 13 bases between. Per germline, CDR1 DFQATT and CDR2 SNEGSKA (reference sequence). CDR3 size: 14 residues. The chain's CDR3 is CSARDQGLSTEAFF. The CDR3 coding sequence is TGCAGTGCTAGAGATCAGGGCTTGAGTACTGAAGCTTTCTTT.

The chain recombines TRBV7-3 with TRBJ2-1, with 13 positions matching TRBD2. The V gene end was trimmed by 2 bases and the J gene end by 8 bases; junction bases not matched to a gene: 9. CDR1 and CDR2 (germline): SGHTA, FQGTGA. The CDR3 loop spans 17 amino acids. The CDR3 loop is CASSLYGLAGAGDEQFF. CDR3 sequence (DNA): TGTGCCAGCAGCTTATACGGACTAGCGGGGGCCGGGGATGAGCAGTTCTTC.

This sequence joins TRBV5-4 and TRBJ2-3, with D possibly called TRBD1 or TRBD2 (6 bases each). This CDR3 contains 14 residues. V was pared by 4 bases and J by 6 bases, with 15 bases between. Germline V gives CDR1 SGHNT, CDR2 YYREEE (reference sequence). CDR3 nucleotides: TGTGCCAGCAGCGGAGGAACAGGGAGGGATACGCAGTATTTT. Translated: CASSGGTGRDTQYF.

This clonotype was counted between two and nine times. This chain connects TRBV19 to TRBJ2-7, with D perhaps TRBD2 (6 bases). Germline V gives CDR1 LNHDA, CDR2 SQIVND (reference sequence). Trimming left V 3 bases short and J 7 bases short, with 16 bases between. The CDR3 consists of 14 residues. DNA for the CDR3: TGTGCCAGTAGTATTCGGGCCCGACTAGGTGAGCAGTACTTC. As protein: CASSIRARLGEQYF.

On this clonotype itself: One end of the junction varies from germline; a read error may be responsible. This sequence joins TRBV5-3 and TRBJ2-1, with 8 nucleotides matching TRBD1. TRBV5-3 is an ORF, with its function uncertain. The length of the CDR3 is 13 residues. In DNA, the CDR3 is TGTGCCAGCAGCTTGGACAGGGTGGATGAGCAGTTCTTC. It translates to CASSLDRVDEQFF.

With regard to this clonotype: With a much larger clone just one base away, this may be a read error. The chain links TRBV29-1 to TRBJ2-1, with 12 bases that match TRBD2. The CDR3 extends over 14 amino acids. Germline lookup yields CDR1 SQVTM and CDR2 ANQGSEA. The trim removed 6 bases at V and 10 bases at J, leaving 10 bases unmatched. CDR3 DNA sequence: TGCAGCGTACTTCTAGCGGGAGGGTTCTACGAGCAGTTCTTC. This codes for CSVLLAGGFYEQFF.

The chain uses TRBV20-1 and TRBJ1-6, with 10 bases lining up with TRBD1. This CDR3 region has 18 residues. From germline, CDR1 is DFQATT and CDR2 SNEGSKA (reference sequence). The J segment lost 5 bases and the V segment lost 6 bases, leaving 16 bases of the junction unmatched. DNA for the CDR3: TGCAGTGCCTTCTCCGGGACAGGGGCCCCCTTTCATAATTCACCCCTCCACTTT. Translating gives CSAFSGTGAPFHNSPLHF.

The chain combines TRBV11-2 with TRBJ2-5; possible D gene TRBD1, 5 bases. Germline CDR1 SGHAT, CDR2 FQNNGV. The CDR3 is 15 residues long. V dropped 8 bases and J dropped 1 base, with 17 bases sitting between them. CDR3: CASSTRQKLQETQYF. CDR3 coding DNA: TGTGCCAGCTCAACCCGACAGAAACTCCAAGAGACCCAGTACTTC.

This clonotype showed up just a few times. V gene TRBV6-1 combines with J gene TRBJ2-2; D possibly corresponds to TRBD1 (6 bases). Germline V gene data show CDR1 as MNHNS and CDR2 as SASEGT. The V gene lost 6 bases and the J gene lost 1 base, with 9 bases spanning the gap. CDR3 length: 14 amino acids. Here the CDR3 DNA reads TGTGCCAGCAGCCTACAGGGGAACACCGGGGAGCTGTTTTTT. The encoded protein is CASSLQGNTGELFF.

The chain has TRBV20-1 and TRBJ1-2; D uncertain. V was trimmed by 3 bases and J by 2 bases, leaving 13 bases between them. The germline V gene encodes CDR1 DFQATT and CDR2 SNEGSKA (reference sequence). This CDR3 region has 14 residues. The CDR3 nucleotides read TGCAGTGCTAGGGGCCAGAGGCAGAACTATGGCTACACCTTC. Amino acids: CSARGQRQNYGYTF.

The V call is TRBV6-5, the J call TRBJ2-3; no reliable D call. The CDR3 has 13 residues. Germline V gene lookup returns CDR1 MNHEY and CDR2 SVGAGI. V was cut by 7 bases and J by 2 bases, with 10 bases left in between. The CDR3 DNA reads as TGTGCCAGCACTGGACGGCTCACAGATACGCAGTATTTT. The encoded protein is CASTGRLTDTQYF.

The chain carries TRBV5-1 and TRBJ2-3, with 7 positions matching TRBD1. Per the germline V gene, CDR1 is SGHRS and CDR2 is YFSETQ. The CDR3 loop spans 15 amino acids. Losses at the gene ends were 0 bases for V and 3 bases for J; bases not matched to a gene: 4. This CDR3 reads CASSLVTGATDTQYF. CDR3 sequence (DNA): TGCGCCAGCAGCTTGGTTACAGGGGCAACAGATACGCAGTATTTT.

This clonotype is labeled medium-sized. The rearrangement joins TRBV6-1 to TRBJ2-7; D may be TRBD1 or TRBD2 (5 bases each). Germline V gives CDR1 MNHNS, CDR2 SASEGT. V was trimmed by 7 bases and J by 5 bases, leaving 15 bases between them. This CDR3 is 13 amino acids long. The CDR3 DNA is TGTGCCAGCATAGTCCAGGGAGAACACGAGCAGTACTTC. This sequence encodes CASIVQGEHEQYF.

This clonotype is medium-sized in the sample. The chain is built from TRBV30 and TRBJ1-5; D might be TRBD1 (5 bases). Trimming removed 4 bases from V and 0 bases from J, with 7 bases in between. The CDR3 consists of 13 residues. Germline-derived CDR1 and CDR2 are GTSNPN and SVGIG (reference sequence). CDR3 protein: CAWKDTSNQPQHF. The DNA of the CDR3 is TGTGCCTGGAAGGACACTAGCAATCAGCCCCAGCATTTT.

As DNA, the CDR3 is TGTGCCAGCAGGCCCGGCAGGGGAGACTACAATGAGCAGTTCTTC. Encoded protein: CASRPGRGDYNEQFF. The rearrangement links TRBV7-2 to TRBJ2-1, with D tentatively TRBD1 (6 bases). Per the germline V gene, CDR1 is SGHTA and CDR2 is FQGNSA. CDR3 length: 15 amino acids. V lost 6 bases and J lost 3, with 15 bases in between.

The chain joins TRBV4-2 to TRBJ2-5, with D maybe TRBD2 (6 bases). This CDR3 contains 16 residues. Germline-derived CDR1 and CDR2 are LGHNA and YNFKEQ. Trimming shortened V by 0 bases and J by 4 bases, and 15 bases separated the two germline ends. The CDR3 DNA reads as TGTGCCAGCAGCCAAGAACCCAAGGGAGCGGGAGAGACCCAGTACTTC. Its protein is CASSQEPKGAGETQYF.

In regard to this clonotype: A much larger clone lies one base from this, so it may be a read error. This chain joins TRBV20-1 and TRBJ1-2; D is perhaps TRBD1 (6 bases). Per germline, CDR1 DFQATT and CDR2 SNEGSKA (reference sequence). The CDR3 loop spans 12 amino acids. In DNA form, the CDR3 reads TGCAGTGCTAGAGGTGGGGGCAGTGGCTACATCTTC. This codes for CSARGGGSGYIF.

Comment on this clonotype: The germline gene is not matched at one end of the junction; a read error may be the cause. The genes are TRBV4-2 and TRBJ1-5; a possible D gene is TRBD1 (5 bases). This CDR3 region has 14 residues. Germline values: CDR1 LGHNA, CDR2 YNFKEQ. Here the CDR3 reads CASSPTVFNQPQHF. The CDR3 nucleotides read TGCGCCAGCAGCCCGACAGTTTTCAATCAGCCCCAGCATTTT.

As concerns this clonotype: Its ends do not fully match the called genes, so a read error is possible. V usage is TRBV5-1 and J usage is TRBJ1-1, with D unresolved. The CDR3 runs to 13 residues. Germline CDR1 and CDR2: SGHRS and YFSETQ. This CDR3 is CASSLILSTEAFF. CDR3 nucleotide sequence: TGTGCCAGCAGCTTGATTCTCAGCACTGAAGCTTTCTTT.

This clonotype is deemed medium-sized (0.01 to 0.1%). This chain's CDR3 is CASSFRTGELFF. In DNA, the CDR3 is TGTGCCAGCAGTTTTCGGACCGGGGAGCTGTTTTTT. The chain employs TRBV27 and TRBJ2-2; no firm D call. Per the germline V gene, CDR1 is MNHEY and CDR2 is SMNVEV (reference sequence). The CDR3 runs 12 residues. V dropped 3 bases and J dropped 5 bases, with 4 bases sitting between them.

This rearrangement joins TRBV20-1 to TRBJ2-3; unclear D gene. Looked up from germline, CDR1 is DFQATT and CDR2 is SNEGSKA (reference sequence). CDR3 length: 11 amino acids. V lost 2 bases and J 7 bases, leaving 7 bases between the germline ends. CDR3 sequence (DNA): TGCAGTGCTAGATCCGACTATACGCAGTATTTT. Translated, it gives CSARSDYTQYF.